This is a list of T cell receptor beta chains from one sample in a study of blood T cell repertoires in COVID-19. TCRdb's table, derived via immunoSEQ multiplex PCR, lists solely in-frame clones and lacks some. The data contain 150,000 or so clones, around 85% of them singletons. Sequenced input: peripheral blood. The receptors were gathered from a man in his sixties with acute or convalescent COVID-19. Both conserved end residues are part of each CDR3. Fields, in order: J gene, V gene, clone size, D gene, CDR3 protein, CDR3 DNA. A D gene is named only where the DNA matches it firmly. Size values are once, few and many counts, or a class for expanded clones, and some rows have none.

J gene: TRBJ2-2; V gene: TRBV5-1; clone size: .; D gene: TRBD2; CDR3 protein: CASSLYAGGTGELFF; CDR3 DNA: TGCGCCAGCAGCTTGTACGCGGGAGGGACCGGGGAGCTGTTTTTT
J gene: TRBJ2-6; V gene: TRBV6-5; clone size: .; D gene: TRBD1; CDR3 protein: CASSGTGVNVLTF; CDR3 DNA: TGTGCCAGCAGCGGTACAGGGGTGAACGTCCTGACTTTC
J gene: TRBJ2-5; V gene: TRBV24-1; clone size: .; D gene: .; CDR3 protein: CATSATFAGETQYF; CDR3 DNA: TGTGCCACCAGTGCGACATTCGCAGGGGAGACCCAGTACTTC
J gene: TRBJ2-7; V gene: TRBV27; clone size: .; D gene: TRBD2; CDR3 protein: CASSLIRRGGYEQYF; CDR3 DNA: TGTGCCAGCAGTTTAATCAGACGGGGGGGGTACGAGCAGTACTTC
J gene: TRBJ1-2; V gene: TRBV6-6; clone size: .; D gene: .; CDR3 protein: CASSYGQDINYGYTF; CDR3 DNA: TGTGCCAGCAGTTACGGGCAGGACATTAACTATGGCTACACCTTC
J gene: TRBJ1-2; V gene: TRBV18; clone size: .; D gene: TRBD1; CDR3 protein: CASSPGQGGGYGYTF; CDR3 DNA: TGTGCCAGCTCACCAGGACAGGGGGGAGGCTATGGCTACACCTTC
J gene: TRBJ2-3; V gene: TRBV18; clone size: .; D gene: TRBD2; CDR3 protein: CASSPTSGSTDTQYF; CDR3 DNA: TGTGCCAGCTCACCGACTAGCGGGAGCACAGATACGCAGTATTTT
J gene: TRBJ1-1; V gene: TRBV29-1; clone size: .; D gene: .; CDR3 protein: CSVTGNTEAFF; CDR3 DNA: TGCAGCGTTACAGGGAACACTGAAGCTTTCTTT
J gene: TRBJ2-6; V gene: TRBV5-1; clone size: .; D gene: .; CDR3 protein: CASSLAVSGANVLTF; CDR3 DNA: TGCGCCAGCAGCTTGGCCGTCTCTGGGGCCAACGTCCTGACTTTC
J gene: TRBJ2-7; V gene: TRBV4-1; clone size: once; D gene: .; CDR3 protein: CASSTRVQHYEQYF; CDR3 DNA: TGCGCCAGCAGCACCAGGGTTCAGCATTACGAGCAGTACTTC
J gene: TRBJ2-5; V gene: TRBV9; clone size: .; D gene: TRBD2; CDR3 protein: CASSVAGGVETQYF; CDR3 DNA: TGTGCCAGCAGCGTAGCGGGAGGTGTAGAGACCCAGTACTTC
J gene: TRBJ2-5; V gene: TRBV12-5; clone size: .; D gene: TRBD2; CDR3 protein: CASGTGTSGDLETQYF; CDR3 DNA: TGTGCTAGTGGTACCGGGACTAGCGGGGATCTGGAGACCCAGTACTTC
J gene: TRBJ2-3; V gene: TRBV24-1; clone size: .; D gene: TRBD2; CDR3 protein: CATSDFSGLAGSTDTQYF; CDR3 DNA: TGTGCCACCAGTGATTTCTCCGGACTAGCGGGATCCACAGATACGCAGTATTTT
J gene: TRBJ1-2; V gene: TRBV19; clone size: few; D gene: TRBD1; CDR3 protein: CASRMTGNYGYTF; CDR3 DNA: TGTGCCAGTAGGATGACAGGGAACTATGGCTACACCTTC
J gene: TRBJ1-5; V gene: TRBV23-1; clone size: once; D gene: .; CDR3 protein: CASSQSKGHHQPQHF; CDR3 DNA: TGCGCCAGCAGTCAATCAAAGGGACATCACCAGCCCCAGCATTTT
J gene: TRBJ1-2; V gene: TRBV4-1; clone size: .; D gene: TRBD1; CDR3 protein: CASSQQPGTDIYGYTF; CDR3 DNA: TGCGCCAGCAGCCAACAACCAGGGACAGACATATATGGCTACACCTTC
J gene: TRBJ2-2; V gene: TRBV5-1; clone size: .; D gene: TRBD2; CDR3 protein: CASSFYLTSGNTGELFF; CDR3 DNA: TGCGCCAGCAGCTTTTACTTGACTAGCGGAAACACCGGGGAGCTGTTTTTT
J gene: TRBJ1-6; V gene: TRBV3-1/TRBV3-2; clone size: .; D gene: .; CDR3 protein: CASSLQTDSPLHF; CDR3 DNA: TGTGCCAGCAGCCTTCAGACAGATTCACCCCTCCACTTT
J gene: TRBJ1-3; V gene: TRBV28; clone size: few; D gene: TRBD1; CDR3 protein: CASTIGDRVGNTIYF; CDR3 DNA: TGTGCCAGCACCATTGGGGACAGGGTCGGGAACACCATATATTTT
J gene: TRBJ1-4; V gene: TRBV28; clone size: few; D gene: TRBD1; CDR3 protein: CASTTGGYEKLFF; CDR3 DNA: TGTGCCAGCACCACAGGGGGCTATGAAAAACTGTTTTTT
J gene: TRBJ1-5; V gene: TRBV10-3; clone size: .; D gene: .; CDR3 protein: CAISESAGGTPNQPQHF; CDR3 DNA: TGTGCCATCAGTGAGTCTGCGGGAGGGACACCGAATCAGCCCCAGCATTTT
J gene: TRBJ2-1; V gene: TRBV14; clone size: .; D gene: .; CDR3 protein: CASSQDWTLNFSEQFF; CDR3 DNA: TGTGCCAGCAGCCAAGATTGGACACTAAACTTTAGTGAGCAGTTCTTC
J gene: TRBJ2-2; V gene: TRBV9; clone size: .; D gene: TRBD2; CDR3 protein: CASSVESWVSGRTNTGELFF; CDR3 DNA: TGTGCCAGCAGCGTAGAGTCGTGGGTCAGCGGGAGAACGAACACCGGGGAGCTGTTTTTT
J gene: TRBJ2-1; V gene: TRBV27; clone size: once; D gene: .; CDR3 protein: CASSLNPPPEFF; CDR3 DNA: TGTGCCAGCAGTTTAAACCCACCACCGGAGTTCTTC
J gene: TRBJ1-2; V gene: TRBV6-5; clone size: .; D gene: TRBD1; CDR3 protein: CASTPRQGNYGYTF; CDR3 DNA: TGTGCCAGCACCCCCCGACAGGGTAACTATGGCTACACCTTC
J gene: TRBJ2-7; V gene: TRBV6-5; clone size: .; D gene: .; CDR3 protein: CASQEGLAQTYEQYF; CDR3 DNA: TGTGCCAGCCAGGAAGGGCTAGCGCAGACCTACGAGCAGTACTTC
J gene: TRBJ2-7; V gene: TRBV9; clone size: .; D gene: .; CDR3 protein: CASSATFTEAYEQYF; CDR3 DNA: TGTGCCAGCAGCGCCACCTTTACAGAAGCCTACGAGCAGTACTTC
J gene: TRBJ2-5; V gene: TRBV27; clone size: few; D gene: .; CDR3 protein: CASSRRNQETQYF; CDR3 DNA: TGTGCCAGCAGTCGGCGGAACCAAGAGACCCAGTACTTC
J gene: TRBJ2-1; V gene: TRBV3-1/TRBV3-2; clone size: few; D gene: TRBD2; CDR3 protein: CASSPLTSGYNEQFF; CDR3 DNA: TGTGCCAGCAGCCCCCTGACTAGCGGATACAATGAGCAGTTCTTC
J gene: TRBJ2-1; V gene: TRBV10-3; clone size: .; D gene: TRBD1; CDR3 protein: CAISAVPGQGTYNEQFF; CDR3 DNA: TGTGCCATCAGTGCCGTCCCTGGACAGGGGACATACAATGAGCAGTTCTTC
J gene: TRBJ1-1; V gene: TRBV7-9; clone size: .; D gene: TRBD1; CDR3 protein: CASSLGTGSTEAFF; CDR3 DNA: TGTGCCAGCAGCTTAGGGACAGGGAGCACTGAAGCTTTCTTT
J gene: TRBJ1-2; V gene: TRBV6-5; clone size: .; D gene: .; CDR3 protein: CASSPLDGANYGYTF; CDR3 DNA: TGTGCCAGCAGTCCTCTCGACGGGGCTAACTATGGCTACACCTTC
J gene: TRBJ2-2; V gene: TRBV27; clone size: .; D gene: .; CDR3 protein: CASSFGQKNTGELFF; CDR3 DNA: TGTGCCAGCAGTTTCGGACAGAAGAACACCGGGGAGCTGTTTTTT
J gene: TRBJ1-2; V gene: TRBV5-1; clone size: .; D gene: .; CDR3 protein: CASSLDTSDGYTF; CDR3 DNA: TGCGCCAGCAGCTTGGACACAAGCGATGGCTACACCTTC
J gene: TRBJ1-6; V gene: TRBV18; clone size: .; D gene: .; CDR3 protein: CASSPSSYNSPLHF; CDR3 DNA: TGTGCCAGCTCACCGAGCTCCTATAATTCACCCCTCCACTTT
J gene: TRBJ2-7; V gene: TRBV5-4; clone size: .; D gene: TRBD2; CDR3 protein: CASRQSGSYEQYF; CDR3 DNA: TGTGCCAGCAGACAAAGCGGGAGTTACGAGCAGTACTTC
J gene: TRBJ2-7; V gene: TRBV19; clone size: .; D gene: TRBD1; CDR3 protein: CASSKGGRRFSEQYF; CDR3 DNA: TGTGCCAGTAGTAAAGGGGGCCGCAGGTTTAGCGAGCAGTACTTC
J gene: TRBJ2-1; V gene: TRBV11-3; clone size: .; D gene: TRBD2; CDR3 protein: CASSSPPSGSRGEQFF; CDR3 DNA: TGTGCCAGCAGCTCGCCTCCTAGCGGGAGTAGGGGTGAGCAGTTCTTC
J gene: TRBJ2-4; V gene: TRBV7-8; clone size: .; D gene: .; CDR3 protein: CASSRRFDIQYF; CDR3 DNA: TGTGCCAGCAGCCGACGGTTTGACATTCAGTACTTC
J gene: TRBJ1-1; V gene: TRBV5-1; clone size: .; D gene: .; CDR3 protein: CASSLRPLAENTEAFF; CDR3 DNA: TGCGCCAGCAGCTTACGGCCCTTGGCGGAGAACACTGAAGCTTTCTTT
J gene: TRBJ2-7; V gene: TRBV28; clone size: .; D gene: TRBD1; CDR3 protein: CASSRSDRDWWFRLYEQYF; CDR3 DNA: TGTGCCAGCAGCCGCTCCGACAGGGATTGGTGGTTCCGGCTATACGAGCAGTACTTC